One and the same sample provided the 10 T cell receptor beta chains below, sequenced in a study of blood T cells in healthy people across ages. Using a J-beta primer mix together with a sample-barcoded 5' primer, a second PCR was run for 7 to 11 cycles. TCRdb re-called the 5' RACE reads through MiXCR, storing one row per CDR3 protein. The sample includes hundreds of thousands of distinct CDR3 sequences, around two fifths of them seen just once. The sample was blood. These receptors originate from a man aged 55-75 years in good health.

The chain employs TRBV4-3 and TRBJ1-1; D is undetermined. CDR1 is LGHNA, CDR2 YSLEER, per germline. The CDR3 has 14 amino acids. The V end was cut by 1 base, the J end by 4 bases, with 10 bases between. For the CDR3, the DNA is TGCGCCAGCAGCCAAGTTACCCATCCCACTGAAGCTTTCTTT. It codes for CASSQVTHPTEAFF.

With regard to this clonotype: This may come from a read error, since a much larger clone is one base off. V usage is TRBV20-1 and J usage is TRBJ2-1, with TRBD2 identical over 10 bases. Germline V lookup: CDR1 DFQATT, CDR2 SNEGSKA (reference sequence). CDR3 length: 16 residues. The CDR3 coding sequence is TGCAGTGGTAGATCCCGTAGCGGGGGGCACTACAATGAGCAGTTCTTC. The encoded protein is CSGRSRSGGHYNEQFF.

This clonotype was counted a few times. The chain employs TRBV5-1 and TRBJ2-3; D may be TRBD1 or TRBD2 (6 bases each). V gave up 2 bases and J gave up 0 bases, with 10 bases separating them. In germline, CDR1 is SGHRS, CDR2 YFSETQ. The length of the CDR3 is 15 residues. The CDR3 protein is CASSFTGASTDTQYF. The DNA for the CDR3 is TGCGCCAGCAGCTTCACGGGGGCTAGCACAGATACGCAGTATTTT.

The rearrangement joins TRBV6-5 to TRBJ2-7, with D perhaps given as TRBD1 or TRBD2 (6 bases each). Germline CDR1 is MNHEY and CDR2 is SVGAGI. Trimming left V 0 bases short and J 2 bases short, with 14 bases between. This CDR3 is 16 amino acids long. Written as DNA, the CDR3 is TGTGCCAGCAGTTACTCCACATGGGGGGCCACCTACGAGCAGTACTTC. This gives the protein CASSYSTWGATYEQYF.

The chain employs TRBV5-1 and TRBJ2-7; 15 bases align to TRBD2. This CDR3 contains 20 residues. CDR1 is SGHRS, CDR2 YFSETQ, per germline. After removal of 4 bases from V and 0 bases from J, the junction contained 14 bases not matched to a gene. CDR3 sequence reads: CASSPNPGLAGGISSYEQYF. CDR3 bases: TGCGCCAGCAGCCCAAACCCCGGACTAGCGGGGGGGATTAGCTCCTACGAGCAGTACTTC.

The V call is TRBV25-1, the J call TRBJ1-6, with TRBD1 as a possible D gene (5 bases). Germline-derived CDR1 and CDR2 are MGHDK and SYGVNS. V dropped 6 bases and J dropped 4 bases, with 7 bases sitting between them. This CDR3 region has 13 residues. In DNA form, the CDR3 reads TGTGCCAGCAGAGGGGAATATAATTCACCCCTCCACTTT. Its translation: CASRGEYNSPLHF.

A remark on this clonotype: One junction end does not reproduce the germline sequence, and a read error may be involved. The J gene is TRBJ1-2, the V gene TRBV10-3, with D possibly matching TRBD1 (6 bases). Germline-derived CDR1 and CDR2 are ENHRY and SYGVKD. The CDR3 length is 14 residues. CDR3 coding DNA: TGTACCATCAGCTCCCAGGGGAATAGCTATGGCTACACCTTC. It specifies CTISSQGNSYGYTF.

V usage is TRBV12-3 or TRBV12-4 and J usage is TRBJ1-6, with no clear D. V was shortened by 2 bases and J by 8 bases, with 10 bases between the two germline ends. This CDR3 is built from 14 residues. For the CDR3, the DNA is TGTGCCAGCAGTTTATACGCGAGGGATTCACCCCTCCACTTT. Amino acids: CASSLYARDSPLHF.

The V and J genes are TRBV18 and TRBJ2-1; 8 nucleotides match TRBD1. This CDR3 region has 13 residues. Germline CDR1 is KGHSH and CDR2 is LQKENI. J was trimmed by 8 bases and V by 4 bases; bases with no gene match: 4. The CDR3 DNA sequence: TGTGCCAGCTCACTCGACAGGGGCGATGAGCAGTTCTTC. This encodes CASSLDRGDEQFF.

About this clonotype: One junction end does not reproduce the germline sequence, and a read error may be involved. This chain links TRBV9 with TRBJ2-1; D is ambiguous. This CDR3 is 13 amino acids long. Germline-derived CDR1 and CDR2 are SGDLS and YYNGEE. The CDR3 spells CASSGSGDNEQLF. Written as DNA, the CDR3 is TGTGCCAGCAGCGGCTCCGGCGATAATGAGCAGTTATTC.